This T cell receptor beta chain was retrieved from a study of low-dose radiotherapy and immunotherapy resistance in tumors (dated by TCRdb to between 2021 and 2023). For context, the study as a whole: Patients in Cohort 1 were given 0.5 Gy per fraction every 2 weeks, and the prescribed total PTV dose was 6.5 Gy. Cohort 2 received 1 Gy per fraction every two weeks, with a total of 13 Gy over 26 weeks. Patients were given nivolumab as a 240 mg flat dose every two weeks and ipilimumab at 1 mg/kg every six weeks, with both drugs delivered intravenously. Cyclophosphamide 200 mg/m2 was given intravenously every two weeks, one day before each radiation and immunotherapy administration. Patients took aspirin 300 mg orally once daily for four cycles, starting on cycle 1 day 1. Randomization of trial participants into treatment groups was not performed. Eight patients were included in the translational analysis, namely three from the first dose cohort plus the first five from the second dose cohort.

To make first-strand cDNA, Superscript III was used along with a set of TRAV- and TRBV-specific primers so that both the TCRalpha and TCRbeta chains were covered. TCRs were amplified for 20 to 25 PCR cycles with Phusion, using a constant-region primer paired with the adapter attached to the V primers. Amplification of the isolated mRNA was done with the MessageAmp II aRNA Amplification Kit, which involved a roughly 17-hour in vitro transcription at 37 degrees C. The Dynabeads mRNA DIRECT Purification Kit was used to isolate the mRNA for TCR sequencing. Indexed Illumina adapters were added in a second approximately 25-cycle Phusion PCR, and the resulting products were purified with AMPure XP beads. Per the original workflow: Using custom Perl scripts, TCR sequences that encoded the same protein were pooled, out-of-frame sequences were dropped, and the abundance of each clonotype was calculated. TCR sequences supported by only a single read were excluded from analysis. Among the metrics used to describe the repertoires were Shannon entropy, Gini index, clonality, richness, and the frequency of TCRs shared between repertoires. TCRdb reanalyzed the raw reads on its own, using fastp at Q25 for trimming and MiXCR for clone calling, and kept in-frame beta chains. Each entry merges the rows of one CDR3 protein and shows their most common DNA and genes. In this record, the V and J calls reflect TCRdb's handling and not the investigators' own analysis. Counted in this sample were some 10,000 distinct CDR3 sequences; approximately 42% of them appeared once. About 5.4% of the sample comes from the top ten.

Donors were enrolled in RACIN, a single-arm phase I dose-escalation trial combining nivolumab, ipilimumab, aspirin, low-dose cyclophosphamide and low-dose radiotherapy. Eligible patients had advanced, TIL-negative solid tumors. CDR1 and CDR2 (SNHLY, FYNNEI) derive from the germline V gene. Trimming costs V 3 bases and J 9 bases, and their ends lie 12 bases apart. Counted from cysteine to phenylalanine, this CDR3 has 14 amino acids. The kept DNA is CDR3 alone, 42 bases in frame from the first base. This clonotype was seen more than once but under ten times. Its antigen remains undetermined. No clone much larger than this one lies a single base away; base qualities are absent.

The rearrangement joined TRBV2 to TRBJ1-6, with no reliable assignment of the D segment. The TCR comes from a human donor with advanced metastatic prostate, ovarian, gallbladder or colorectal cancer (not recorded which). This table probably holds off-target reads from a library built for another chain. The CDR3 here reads CASSETVFGSPLHF. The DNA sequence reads TGTGCCAGCAGTGAGACGGTATTCGGTTCACCCCTCCACTTT.